The clone carrying this TCR beta chain appeared a few times. This sample is part of a study of T-cell reconstitution after alpha-beta-depleted transplantation in children. Unique molecular identifiers tagged the TCRbeta library. TCRdb redid the calling of the PCR reads with MiXCR, one entry per CDR3 protein. Among 350,000 to 450,000 distinct CDR3 sequences listed, more than 10% were seen once. The CDR3 consists of 15 residues. The junction had 4 bases not matched to a gene; V was cut back by 1 base and J by 5 bases. Germline CDR1 SGHDT, CDR2 YYEEEE. The material was PBMCs, obtained from the stem cell graft. The chain carries TRBV5-6 and TRBJ2-1; 9 positions agree with TRBD2. This TCR derives from a human donor who donated a stem cell graft to a child with Fanconi anemia. CDR3 sequence: CASSLRQRGDNEQFF. CDR3 sequence (DNA): TGTGCCAGCAGCTTGCGCCAGCGGGGGGACAATGAGCAGTTCTTC. Complete variable domain (other parts from reference TRBV5-6 and TRBJ2-1): DAGVTQSPTHLIKTRGQQVTLRCSPKSGHDTVSWYQQALGQGPQFIFQYYEEEERQRGNFPDRFSGHQFPNYSSELNVNALLLGDSALYLCASSLRQRGDNEQFFGPGTRLTVL.